This T cell receptor (beta chain) was profiled in a study of technical replicates of blood from a handful of donors. Germline assignment: CDR1 SGHVS and CDR2 FQNEAQ. The length of the CDR3 is 14 residues. Trimming stripped 3 bases from V and 0 bases from J, with 8 bases between. The data were produced by immunoSEQ multiplex PCR, yet TCRdb's version contains in-frame clones alone and is incomplete. The data contain around 80,000 clones, about 98% of them singletons. The receptor was derived from a human donor in good health. Sequencing was done on a sample of T cells isolated from PBMCs. V gene TRBV7-8 combines with J gene TRBJ1-1; D is unclear. The CDR3 protein is CASSFLHLNTEAFF. In DNA, the CDR3 is TGTGCCAGCAGCTTTTTACACCTGAACACTGAAGCTTTCTTT.